The 29 T cell receptor beta chains below all came from one sample that was sequenced in a study of human T cells and chemical hapten exposure. As for time point: patch test 3, about 24 weeks after DPC sensitization. The treatment is: therapeutic diphenylcyclopropenone sensitization with weekly scalp DPC. Each CDR3 protein is one row after TCRdb ran MiXCR on the RACE reads. The repertoire holds roughly 64,000 distinct CDR3 sequences, with roughly 11% as singletons. Sequenced here: whole blood, sampled in connection with sensitization to the hapten diphenylcyclopropenone (DPC). The receptors were gathered from a woman aged 30 to 39 with alopecia areata. Some clones in this sample may be carry-over from other donors' samples.

V is TRBV5-1 and J is TRBJ2-3, with 9 bases that match TRBD1. V shed 4 bases and J 5 bases; nucleotides not matched to a gene: 8. The CDR3 is 15 residues long. Germline V gene sequence: CDR1 SGHRS, CDR2 YFSETQ. This chain's CDR3 is CASSARQGVLDTQYF. CDR3 bases: TGCGCCAGCAGCGCTAGACAGGGGGTCCTAGATACGCAGTATTTT.

The chain carries TRBV19 and TRBJ1-5; D gene ambiguous. Trimming pared 1 base from V and 5 bases from J, leaving 9 bases between. Germline V lookup: CDR1 LNHDA, CDR2 SQIVND (reference sequence). CDR3 length: 14 residues. The CDR3: CASSIATGDQPQHF. In DNA form, the CDR3 reads TGTGCCAGTAGTATAGCGACGGGAGATCAGCCCCAGCATTTT.

The rearrangement joins TRBV19 to TRBJ2-1; D unresolved. Germline loops: CDR1 LNHDA, CDR2 SQIVND (reference sequence). V was trimmed by 3 bases and J by 0 bases, leaving 15 bases between them. The CDR3 spans 17 residues. Here the CDR3 DNA reads TGTGCCAGTAGTATTTTCGCAGGCCCCAGCTCCTACAATGAGCAGTTCTTC. It is translated as CASSIFAGPSSYNEQFF. The whole variable domain, remainder taken from reference TRBV19 and TRBJ2-1, is DGGITQSPKYLFRKEGQNVTLSCEQNLNHDAMYWYRQDPGQGLRLIYYSQIVNDFQKGDIAEGYSVSREKKESFPLTVTSAQKNPTAFYLCASSIFAGPSSYNEQFFGPGTRLTVL.

The rearrangement links TRBV20-1 to TRBJ2-7, with 7 bases matching TRBD2. The CDR3 totals 15 residues. Germline CDR1 DFQATT, CDR2 SNEGSKA (reference sequence). Germline trimming cut 5 bases from V and 6 bases from J; bases unmatched to any gene: 16. CDR3 DNA: TGCAGTGCTTACGGCCTCGGACTAGTCCAGCTCGAGCAGTACTTC. Translated, it gives CSAYGLGLVQLEQYF.

This clonotype was detected ten times or more. As DNA, the CDR3 is TGTGCCAGCAGCGTAGAGAGGGGGTTGGGAACAGATACGCAGTATTTT. This encodes CASSVERGLGTDTQYF. The chain employs TRBV9 and TRBJ2-3; maybe TRBD1 (6 bases). V was clipped by 0 bases and J by 3 bases, with 14 bases between them. The length of the CDR3 is 16 residues. Germline V lookup: CDR1 SGDLS, CDR2 YYNGEE.

A few counts support this clonotype. The chain has TRBV27 and TRBJ2-1; 9 bases map to TRBD1. Trimming cost V 7 bases and J 3 bases; bases outside gene matches: 7. The CDR3 spans 15 residues. Germline-derived CDR1 and CDR2 are MNHEY and SMNVEV (reference sequence). For the CDR3, the DNA is TGTGCCAGCACTAACTGGGGACAGGGCTACAATGAGCAGTTCTTC. It yields the protein CASTNWGQGYNEQFF.

This clonotype showed up just a few times. The chain employs TRBV29-1 and TRBJ2-7; 11 positions agree with TRBD1. Germline V gene data show CDR1 as SQVTM and CDR2 as ANQGSEA. V shed 6 bases, J shed 2 bases, and the junction held 3 bases outside the gene matches. The CDR3 loop spans 13 amino acids. In DNA, the CDR3 is TGCAGCGTACGGACAGGGGGCCCCTACGAGCAGTACTTC. Translated, it gives CSVRTGGPYEQYF.

This clonotype has at least ten counts. CDR3: CASSLDGAYNEQFF. DNA for the CDR3: TGTGCCAGCAGCTTAGATGGGGCGTACAATGAGCAGTTCTTC. This rearrangement joins TRBV7-8 to TRBJ2-1; weak D call: TRBD1 (5 bases). From germline, CDR1 is SGHVS and CDR2 FQNEAQ. The CDR3 runs to 14 residues. V lost 1 base, J lost 4 bases, and 8 bases lay in between.

This clonotype was counted at least ten times. The V call is TRBV21-1, the J call TRBJ2-2; TRBD1 is the table's D call and was not checked against the DNA. TRBV21-1 has pseudogene status. The CDR3 totals 17 residues. The CDR3 coding sequence is TGTGCCAGCAGCCTGAAGCCGGGACAGGGGAGCACCGGGGAGCTGTTTTTT. Encoded protein: CASSLKPGQGSTGELFF.

The V gene is TRBV3-1, the J gene TRBJ2-3, with no clear D. The CDR3 extends over 16 amino acids. Germline values: CDR1 LGHDT, CDR2 YNNKEL (reference sequence). V lost 1 base to trimming and J lost 2 bases, with 13 bases between them. CDR3 bases: TGTGCCAGCAGCCAAGGGGCTACTTCTTTCACAGATACGCAGTATTTT. Translated: CASSQGATSFTDTQYF.

This clonotype was observed a handful of times. The chain joins TRBV28 to TRBJ1-2; perhaps TRBD1 as D (5 bases). Between the trimmed V and J ends, which lost 5 bases and 8 bases, there was a span of 15 bases. CDR1 and CDR2 from the germline V gene are MDHEN and SYDVKM. The length of the CDR3 is 13 residues. The CDR3 coding sequence is TGTGCCAGCAGTCTCCTCTCCGGGGGAGGCTACACCTTC. Encoded protein: CASSLLSGGGYTF.

This clonotype has at least ten counts. The rearrangement links TRBV18 to TRBJ2-3; D call uncertain. Germline CDR1 reads KGHSH; CDR2 reads LQKENI. The V end was cut by 3 bases, the J end by 4 bases, with 5 bases between. The CDR3 is 12 residues long. CDR3 protein: CASSPSSDTQYF. The CDR3 region has the DNA TGTGCCAGCTCACCTAGTTCAGATACGCAGTATTTT.

The rearrangement uses TRBV6-1 and TRBJ2-1, with TRBD1 identical over 7 bases. Trimming took 4 bases from V and 7 from J; bases not matched to a gene: 10. The CDR3 contains 15 residues. The germline CDR1 and CDR2 sequences are MNHNS and SASEGT. The CDR3 nucleotides read TGTGCCAGCAGTGCCCGGGACAGCCTCTTTAATGAGCAGTTCTTC. Translation: CASSARDSLFNEQFF.

The J gene is TRBJ2-2, the V gene TRBV6-6; 7 positions match TRBD1. This CDR3 is 14 amino acids long. The germline gives CDR1 MNHNY, CDR2 SVGAGI (reference sequence). V lost 4 bases, J lost 4 bases, and 3 bases stayed unmatched. CDR3 bases: TGTGCCAGCAGTTTGCAGGGGGTCACCGGGGAGCTGTTTTTT. As protein: CASSLQGVTGELFF.

This clonotype came up many times. This chain joins TRBV5-1 and TRBJ1-1; D is undetermined. Germline V lookup: CDR1 SGHRS, CDR2 YFSETQ. CDR3 size: 15 residues. V shed 0 bases and J shed 1 base, with 10 bases lying between them. The CDR3 region is CASSLDGMGNTEAFF. CDR3 sequence (DNA): TGCGCCAGCAGCTTGGATGGGATGGGGAACACTGAAGCTTTCTTT.

This clonotype has a count of ten or more. This chain links TRBV7-2 with TRBJ2-3, with TRBD2 matching over 10 bases. There are 16 residues in the CDR3. V shed 4 bases and J 2 bases; nucleotides not matched to a gene: 6. Looked up from germline, CDR1 is SGHTA and CDR2 is FQGNSA. The CDR3 bases are TGTGCCAGCAGCTCCCAGGGACTAGCGAACACAGATACGCAGTATTTT. The encoded protein is CASSSQGLANTDTQYF.

Many counts were recorded for this clonotype. The rearrangement joins TRBV6-2 or TRBV6-3 to TRBJ1-1; 7 nucleotides agree with TRBD1. The V gene end was trimmed by 6 bases and the J gene end by 7 bases; junction bases not matched to a gene: 8. Germline loops: CDR1 MNHEY, CDR2 SVGEGT. The CDR3 is 13 amino acids. The CDR3 DNA sequence: TGTGCCAGCAGAGAGGGACAGTACATTGAAGCTTTCTTT. Its translation: CASREGQYIEAFF.

Only a few counts were recorded for this clonotype. The V call is TRBV18, the J call TRBJ2-7, with 15 bases lining up with TRBD2. Trimming at V came to 4 bases and at J to 4 bases, leaving 5 bases not matched to a gene. The CDR3 extends over 16 amino acids. In germline, CDR1 is KGHSH, CDR2 LQKENI. CDR3 nucleotide sequence: TGTGCCAGCTCACAGGGACTAGCGGGGGGATCGTACGAGCAGTACTTC. It specifies CASSQGLAGGSYEQYF.

This clonotype was seen a few times. V usage is TRBV7-9 and J usage is TRBJ1-4; TRBD1 matches at 7 bases. The V and J ends lost 0 bases and 8 bases, in that order; junction bases with no gene match: 6. Germline V gene data show CDR1 as SEHNR and CDR2 as FQNEAQ (reference sequence). The length of the CDR3 is 15 residues. The CDR3 DNA follows: TGTGCCAGCAGCTTAGCGACAGGGACGGAGGAAAAACTGTTTTTT. It yields the protein CASSLATGTEEKLFF. The entire variable domain, with the rest obtained from reference TRBV7-9 and TRBJ1-4, is as follows: DTGVSQNPRHKITKRGQNVTFRCDPISEHNRLYWYRQTLGQGPEFLTYFQNEAQLEKSRLLSDRFSAERPKGSFSTLEIQRTEQGDSAMYLCASSLATGTEEKLFFGSGTQLSVL.

The CDR3 nucleotides are TGTGCCAGCAGCCGCGGGACTAGCGGGAGCCATGAGCAGTTCTTC. Protein sequence: CASSRGTSGSHEQFF. The gene calls are TRBV3-1 and TRBJ2-1; 14 nucleotides match TRBD2. The CDR3 is 15 residues long. The germline V gene encodes CDR1 LGHDT and CDR2 YNNKEL (reference sequence). V lost 4 bases, J lost 8 bases, and 4 bases stayed unmatched.

This clonotype was seen only a few times. The rearrangement uses TRBV20-1 and TRBJ2-1, with 11 bases aligning to TRBD2. With 3 bases clipped from V and 10 bases from J, the junction kept 11 bases outside the gene matches. The CDR3 contains 15 residues. Germline CDR1 is DFQATT and CDR2 is SNEGSKA (reference sequence). The CDR3 coding sequence is TGCAGTGCTAGTCGCCTAGCGGGGGGAACGCACGAGCAGTTCTTC. It translates to CSASRLAGGTHEQFF.

This clonotype was recorded at least ten times. The V gene is TRBV28, the J gene TRBJ2-7; D is perhaps TRBD1 (6 bases). This CDR3 is 13 amino acids long. Germline V lookup: CDR1 MDHEN, CDR2 SYDVKM. V dropped 4 bases and J dropped 7 bases, with 14 bases sitting between them. CDR3 residues: CASSYQGPEEQYF. The CDR3 DNA is TGTGCCAGCAGTTACCAGGGGCCCGAAGAGCAGTACTTC.

This clonotype appeared a few times. The chain carries TRBV14 and TRBJ1-2, with no clear D. Trimming took 3 bases from V and 5 from J, leaving 7 bases between them. The CDR3 is 12 amino acids. Germline CDR1 and CDR2: SGHDN and FVKESK. This CDR3 reads CASSHDGYGYTF. CDR3 nucleotide sequence: TGTGCCAGCAGCCACGATGGATATGGCTACACCTTC.

This clonotype has ten or more counts. The chain joins TRBV29-1 to TRBJ2-3; D is possibly TRBD1 or TRBD2 (5 bases each). In germline, CDR1 is SQVTM, CDR2 ANQGSEA. The CDR3 contains 13 residues. Deletions cut 5 bases from V and 2 bases from J, with 11 bases between. CDR3 DNA sequence: TGCAGCGTTTCGGGGCTGCACACAGATACGCAGTATTTT. It specifies CSVSGLHTDTQYF.

The rearrangement joins TRBV11-2 to TRBJ2-7; TRBD1 aligns across 7 bases. The CDR3 is made up of 14 amino acids. Germline CDR1 and CDR2: SGHAT and FQNNGV. V was clipped by 2 bases and J by 6 bases; unmatched bases: 7. DNA for the CDR3: TGTGCCAGCAGCTTAATGTGGGCAGGGGGCGAGCAGTACTTC. Protein: CASSLMWAGGEQYF.

The rearrangement joins TRBV5-6 to TRBJ1-3; D is uncertain. The germline V gene encodes CDR1 SGHDT and CDR2 YYEEEE. This CDR3 is built from 16 residues. V was shortened by 0 bases and J by 0 bases, with 10 bases between the two germline ends. The CDR3 nucleotides are TGTGCCAGCAGCTTGGGAGTCTTATACTCTGGAAACACCATATATTTT. Its translation is CASSLGVLYSGNTIYF.

There are many counts of this clonotype. The V and J genes are TRBV20-1 and TRBJ2-1, with 7 nucleotides matching TRBD2. In germline, CDR1 is DFQATT, CDR2 SNEGSKA (reference sequence). The CDR3 covers 14 residues. V gave up 3 bases and J gave up 2 bases; unmatched junction bases: 4. The CDR3 sequence: CSASSSGAYNEQFF. As DNA, the CDR3 is TGCAGTGCTAGTTCTAGCGGAGCCTACAATGAGCAGTTCTTC.

This clonotype has just a few counts. The rearrangement uses TRBV29-1 and TRBJ1-1; perhaps TRBD1 as D (6 bases). The CDR3 extends over 12 amino acids. Germline V gene lookup returns CDR1 SQVTM and CDR2 ANQGSEA. V dropped 5 bases and J dropped 4 bases, with 11 bases sitting between them. The CDR3 sequence is CSVQTGFTEAFF. The CDR3 DNA follows: TGCAGCGTTCAAACAGGGTTCACTGAAGCTTTCTTT. The variable domain in full, with the rest retrieved from reference TRBV29-1 and TRBJ1-1, is SAVISQKPSRDICQRGTSLTIQCQVDSQVTMMFWYRQQPGQSLTLIATANQGSEATYESGFVIDKFPISRPNLTFSTLTVSNMSPEDSSIYLCSVQTGFTEAFFGQGTRLTVV.

This clonotype was counted a few times. The V gene is TRBV20-1, the J gene TRBJ2-3; unclear D gene. V lost 5 bases and J lost 6, with 9 bases in between. The germline V gene encodes CDR1 DFQATT and CDR2 SNEGSKA (reference sequence). The CDR3 is 11 amino acids. The DNA of the CDR3 is TGCAGTGCTCCCTCATCCGATACGCAGTATTTT. The encoded protein is CSAPSSDTQYF.